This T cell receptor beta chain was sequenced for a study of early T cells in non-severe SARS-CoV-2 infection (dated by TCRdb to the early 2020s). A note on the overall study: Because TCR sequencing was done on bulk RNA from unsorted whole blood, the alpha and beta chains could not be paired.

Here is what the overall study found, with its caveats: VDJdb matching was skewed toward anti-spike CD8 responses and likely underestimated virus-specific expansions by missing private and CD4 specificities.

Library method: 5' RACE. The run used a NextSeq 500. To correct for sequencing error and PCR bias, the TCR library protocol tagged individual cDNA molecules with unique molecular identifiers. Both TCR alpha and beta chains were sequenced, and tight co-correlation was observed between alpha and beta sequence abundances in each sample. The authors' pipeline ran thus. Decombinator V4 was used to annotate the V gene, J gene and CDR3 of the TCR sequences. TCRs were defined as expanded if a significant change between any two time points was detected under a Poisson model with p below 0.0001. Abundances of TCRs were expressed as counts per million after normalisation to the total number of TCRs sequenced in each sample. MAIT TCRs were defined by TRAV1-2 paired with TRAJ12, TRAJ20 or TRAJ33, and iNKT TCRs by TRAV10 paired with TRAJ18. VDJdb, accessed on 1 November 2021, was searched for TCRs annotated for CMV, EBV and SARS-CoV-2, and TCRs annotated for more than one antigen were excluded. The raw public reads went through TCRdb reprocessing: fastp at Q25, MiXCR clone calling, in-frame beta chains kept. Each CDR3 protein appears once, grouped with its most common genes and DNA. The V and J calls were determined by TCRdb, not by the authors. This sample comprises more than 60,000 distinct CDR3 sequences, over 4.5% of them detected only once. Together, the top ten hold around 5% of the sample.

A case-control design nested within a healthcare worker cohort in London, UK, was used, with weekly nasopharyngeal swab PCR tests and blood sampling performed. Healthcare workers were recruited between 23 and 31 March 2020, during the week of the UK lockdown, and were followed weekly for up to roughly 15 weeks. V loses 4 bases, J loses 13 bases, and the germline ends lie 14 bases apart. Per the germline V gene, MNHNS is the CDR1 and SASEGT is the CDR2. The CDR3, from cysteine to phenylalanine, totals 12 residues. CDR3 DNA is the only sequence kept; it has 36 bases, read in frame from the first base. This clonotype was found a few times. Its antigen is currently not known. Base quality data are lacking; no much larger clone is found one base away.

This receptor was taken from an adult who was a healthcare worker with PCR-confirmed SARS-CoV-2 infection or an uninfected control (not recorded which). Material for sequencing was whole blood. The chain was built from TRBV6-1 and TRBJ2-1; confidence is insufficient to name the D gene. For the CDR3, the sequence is CASSGSTMRQFF. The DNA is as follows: TGTGCCAGCAGTGGGAGTACAATGAGACAGTTCTTC.